These 14 T cell receptor beta chains were sequenced from one sample in a study of identifying expanded T cells in peripheral blood. Sequenced by immunoSEQ multiplex PCR; TCRdb stores in-frame clones only, minus some. Seen here are around 100,000 clones, around 89% observed once, and the top ten hold roughly 14%. Specimen: blood. The receptors come from a person between 18 and 75 years old in good health.

The V call is TRBV30, the J call TRBJ1-6, with D hard to call. The germline V and J ends were trimmed by 3 bases and 0 bases, with 9 bases remaining between them. CDR3 length equals 15 residues. The germline V gene encodes CDR1 GTSNPN and CDR2 SVGIG (reference sequence). CDR3 region: CAWSLQSSYNSPLHF. CDR3 coding DNA: TGTGCCTGGAGCCTGCAGAGCTCCTATAATTCACCCCTCCACTTT.

J is TRBJ1-4 and V is TRBV28, with D tentatively TRBD1 (5 bases). Trimming removed 5 bases from V and 7 bases from J, with 11 bases in between. CDR1 and CDR2 (germline): MDHEN, SYDVKM. The CDR3 extends over 13 amino acids. In nucleotides, the CDR3 is TGTGCCAGCAGTAGGACGGGACTTGAAAAACTGTTTTTT. Encoded protein: CASSRTGLEKLFF.

The DNA of the CDR3 is TGCGCCAGCAGCCACCCCCCTAGCGGATTGGAGACCCAGTACTTC. Translated, it gives CASSHPPSGLETQYF. The chain is built from TRBV4-1 and TRBJ2-5; TRBD2 matches 7 bases. Germline lookup yields CDR1 MGHRA and CDR2 YSYEKL. With V trimmed by 3 bases and J by 5 bases, 9 bases remained unmatched. The CDR3 sequence is 15 residues long.

V and J are TRBV25-1 and TRBJ1-4; D remains unclear. CDR1 is MGHDK and CDR2 is SYGVNS in the germline V gene. The V end lost 3 bases, the J end lost 5 bases, and 10 bases lay between the germline ends. The CDR3 is made up of 14 amino acids. The CDR3 loop is CASSEFGLNEKLFF. In nucleotides, the CDR3 is TGTGCCAGCAGTGAGTTTGGATTGAATGAAAAACTGTTTTTT.

This clone was seen a single time. The gene calls are TRBV10-3 and TRBJ1-2, with TRBD1 matching 8 bases. After removal of 5 bases from V and 6 bases from J, the junction contained 5 bases not matched to a gene. Germline V gene data show CDR1 as ENHRY and CDR2 as SYGVKD. The CDR3 is made up of 13 amino acids. CDR3 sequence: CAISPDRVHGYTF. The CDR3 DNA reads TGTGCCATCAGTCCGGACAGGGTCCATGGCTACACCTTC.

CDR3 nucleotides: TGTGCCAGCAGTCCCGCCAGGGTCAACAAAGAGACCCAGTACTTC. It is translated as CASSPARVNKETQYF. V is TRBV28 and J is TRBJ2-5, with TRBD1 as a possible D gene (5 bases). The CDR3 loop spans 15 amino acids. Trimming removed 5 bases from V and 3 bases from J, with 16 bases in between. The germline V gene has CDR1 MDHEN and CDR2 SYDVKM.

This clone was counted a single time. V is TRBV7-6 and J is TRBJ2-5; D tentatively reads TRBD1 or TRBD2 (7 bases each). Trimming stripped 5 bases from V and 5 bases from J, with 18 bases between. Germline CDR1 reads SGHVS; CDR2 reads FNYEAQ. The CDR3 length is 15 residues. In DNA, the CDR3 is TGTGCCAGCAGCCCTTCAGGGGGGGTTCGGGAGACCCAGTACTTC. Its protein product is CASSPSGGVRETQYF.

This clone appeared once. The J gene is TRBJ2-7, the V gene TRBV27, with D possibly TRBD2 on 6 matching bases. The CDR3 sequence is 13 residues long. Germline CDR1 and CDR2: MNHEY and SMNVEV (reference sequence). The V end lost 3 bases, the J end lost 5 bases, and 11 bases lay between the germline ends. The CDR3 DNA is TGTGCCAGCAGTTTGCGGGGCCGGGACGAGCAGTACTTC. This codes for CASSLRGRDEQYF.

The gene calls are TRBV7-9 and TRBJ2-5; D not resolved. The CDR3 is 14 amino acids. In germline, CDR1 is SEHNR, CDR2 FQNEAQ (reference sequence). Between the trimmed V and J ends, which lost 3 bases and 1 base, there was a span of 9 bases. CDR3 sequence (DNA): TGTGCCAGCAGCTTTTCAGAGACCCAAGAGACCCAGTACTTC. It translates to CASSFSETQETQYF.

The chain uses TRBV29-1 and TRBJ2-3, with D perhaps TRBD2 (5 bases). This CDR3 region has 11 residues. V was shortened by 5 bases and J by 5 bases, with 8 bases between the two germline ends. From germline, CDR1 is SQVTM and CDR2 ANQGSEA. The CDR3 DNA is TGCAGCGTTAAACTAGGAGATACGCAGTATTTT. Translation gives CSVKLGDTQYF.

This chain uses TRBV5-1 with TRBJ2-7; D not resolved. V dropped 0 bases and J dropped 3 bases, with 13 bases sitting between them. The CDR3 totals 15 residues. Germline V lookup: CDR1 SGHRS, CDR2 YFSETQ. The CDR3 sequence: CASSLVPSTGYEQYF. The CDR3 region has the DNA TGCGCCAGCAGCTTGGTCCCGTCCACGGGCTACGAGCAGTACTTC.

The rearrangement links TRBV15 to TRBJ1-5; TRBD1 matches 8 bases. The CDR3 length is 16 residues. Germline CDR1 and CDR2: LNHNV and YYDKDF (reference sequence). V lost 0 bases, J lost 6 bases, and 7 bases stayed unmatched. The CDR3 sequence: CATSRDRAGGVQPQHF. The CDR3, as DNA: TGTGCCACCAGCAGAGATCGTGCAGGGGGCGTTCAGCCCCAGCATTTT.

V and J are TRBV5-5 and TRBJ2-1, with 7 bases matching TRBD2. There are 13 residues in the CDR3. Germline CDR1 and CDR2: SGHKS and YYEKEE (reference sequence). The ends lost 4 bases at V and 10 bases at J; junction bases unmatched: 8. The CDR3 region is CASSPLATKEQFF. The CDR3 coding sequence is TGTGCCAGCAGCCCACTAGCGACCAAGGAGCAGTTCTTC.

The chain combines TRBV29-1 with TRBJ1-2; D is perhaps TRBD1 (6 bases). Trimming shortened V by 6 bases and J by 0 bases, and 8 bases separated the two germline ends. CDR1 is SQVTM, CDR2 ANQGSEA, per germline. The CDR3 runs 12 residues. DNA of the CDR3: TGCAGCGTCCGGACAGCTAACTATGGCTACACCTTC. Its protein product is CSVRTANYGYTF. The full variable domain, rest sourced from reference TRBV29-1 and TRBJ1-2, is SAVISQKPSRDICQRGTSLTIQCQVDSQVTMMFWYRQQPGQSLTLIATANQGSEATYESGFVIDKFPISRPNLTFSTLTVSNMSPEDSSIYLCSVRTANYGYTFGSGTRLTVV.